The rows below give T cell receptor beta chains drawn from one sample of a study of blood T cell repertoires in COVID-19. Assay: immunoSEQ multiplex PCR; the TCRdb copy retains only in-frame clones and omits some. This table has hundreds of thousands of clones, about nine tenths appearing once. What was sequenced was peripheral blood. Every receptor here comes from a woman under 40 with active or convalescent COVID-19. CDR3s include the opening cysteine and the closing phenylalanine or tryptophan. The D gene is left open where the match is weak. Expanded clones get a size class; other rows say once, few or many, or leave the size out.

J: TRBJ1-1; D: TRBD1; size: NA; V: TRBV19; CDR3: CASSILTGGTEAFF; DNA: TGTGCCAGTAGTATTCTTACAGGGGGCACTGAAGCTTTCTTT
J: TRBJ1-1; D: TRBD1; size: NA; V: TRBV5-1; CDR3: CASSSSGQGKAFF; DNA: TGCGCCAGCAGCTCTTCTGGACAGGGTAAAGCTTTCTTT
J: TRBJ2-7; D: TRBD1; size: NA; V: TRBV6-5; CDR3: CASSYSGQGAYEQYF; DNA: TGTGCCAGCAGTTACTCAGGACAGGGGGCTTACGAGCAGTACTTC
J: TRBJ1-2; D: TRBD1; size: NA; V: TRBV7-9; CDR3: CASSLLYRGLDGYTF; DNA: TGTGCCAGCAGCTTATTATACAGGGGGCTAGATGGCTACACCTTC
J: TRBJ1-1; D: TRBD1; size: NA; V: TRBV2; CDR3: CASRGTGATEAFF; DNA: TGTGCCAGCAGGGGGACAGGGGCGACTGAAGCTTTCTTT
J: TRBJ2-1; D: NA; size: NA; V: TRBV5-6; CDR3: CASSLWALRVGYEQFF; DNA: TGTGCCAGCAGCTTGTGGGCCCTCCGAGTGGGCTATGAGCAGTTCTTC
J: TRBJ2-7; D: TRBD2; size: NA; V: TRBV30; CDR3: CAWTSGNHEQYF; DNA: TGTGCCTGGACTAGCGGGAACCACGAGCAGTACTTC
J: TRBJ1-1; D: NA; size: once; V: TRBV5-1; CDR3: CASSAPRGGLNTEAFF; DNA: TGCGCCAGCAGCGCCCCGCGGGGGGGTCTAAACACTGAAGCTTTCTTT
J: TRBJ1-1; D: NA; size: NA; V: TRBV10-2; CDR3: CASRAPGQNTEAFF; DNA: TGCGCCAGCAGAGCCCCGGGACAGAACACTGAAGCTTTCTTT
J: TRBJ1-6; D: TRBD1; size: NA; V: TRBV6-6; CDR3: CASSYTHSKPGQRRISPLHF; DNA: TGTGCCAGCAGCTACACACACTCTAAACCGGGACAGAGACGCATTTCACCCCTCCACTTT
J: TRBJ1-5; D: NA; size: NA; V: TRBV4-1; CDR3: CASSQTDSIYSNQPQHF; DNA: TGCGCCAGCAGCCAAACGGACAGCATATATAGCAATCAGCCCCAGCATTTT
J: TRBJ1-2; D: NA; size: NA; V: TRBV19; CDR3: CASSHQGKQGYTF; DNA: TGTGCCAGTAGTCATCAGGGCAAGCAGGGCTACACCTTC
J: TRBJ2-7; D: NA; size: NA; V: TRBV6-5; CDR3: CASSYNGGSGEQYF; DNA: TGTGCCAGCAGTTACAATGGGGGCTCGGGCGAGCAGTACTTC
J: TRBJ1-5; D: NA; size: NA; V: TRBV6-5; CDR3: CASSLIQTGKKHF; DNA: TGTGCCAGCAGTCTTATTCAAACGGGAAAGAAGCATTTT
J: TRBJ2-5; D: NA; size: NA; V: TRBV29-1; CDR3: CSVGSGARETQYF; DNA: TGCAGCGTTGGGTCAGGGGCGCGAGAGACCCAGTACTTC
J: TRBJ2-5; D: NA; size: NA; V: TRBV3-1/TRBV3-2; CDR3: CASSLNQETQYF; DNA: TGTGCCAGCAGCCTTAACCAAGAGACCCAGTACTTC
J: TRBJ2-7; D: NA; size: NA; V: TRBV19; CDR3: CASRTGGGSLFF; DNA: TGTGCCAGTAGGACCGGTGGAGGGTCTCTATTCTTC
J: TRBJ1-3; D: NA; size: NA; V: TRBV25-1; CDR3: CASSAGGFGNTIYF; DNA: TGTGCCAGCAGTGCCGGGGGGTTTGGAAACACCATATATTTT